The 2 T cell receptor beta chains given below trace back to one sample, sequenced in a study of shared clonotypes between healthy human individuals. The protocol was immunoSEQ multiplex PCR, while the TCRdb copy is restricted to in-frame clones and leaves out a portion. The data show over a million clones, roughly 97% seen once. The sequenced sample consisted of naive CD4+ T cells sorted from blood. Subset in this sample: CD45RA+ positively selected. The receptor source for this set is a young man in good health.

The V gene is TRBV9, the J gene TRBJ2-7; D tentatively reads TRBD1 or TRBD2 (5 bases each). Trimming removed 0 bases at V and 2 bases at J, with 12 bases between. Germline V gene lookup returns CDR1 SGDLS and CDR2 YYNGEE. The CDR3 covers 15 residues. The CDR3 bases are TGTGCCAGCAGCGTAGATGGGACGGCTACCTACGAGCAGTACTTC. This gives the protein CASSVDGTATYEQYF.

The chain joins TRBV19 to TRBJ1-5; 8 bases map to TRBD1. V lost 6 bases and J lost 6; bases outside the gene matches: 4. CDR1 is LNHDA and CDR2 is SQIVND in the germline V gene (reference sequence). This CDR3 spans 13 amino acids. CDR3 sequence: CASRGQGGQPQHF. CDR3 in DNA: TGTGCCAGTAGAGGACAGGGCGGTCAGCCCCAGCATTTT.